This T cell receptor beta chain was retrieved from a study of beta chain features in type 1 diabetes. Comment on this clone: Its target is unknown.

Expressed TCRB transcripts got sequenced, as all isolated RNA was reverse transcribed. Only in-frame clones appear in the TCRdb table, and some are missing; sequencing was by immunoSEQ multiplex PCR. The sample shows about 350,000 clones, 15% to 20% of them seen only once. Study-level findings and limits: More deletions and fewer insertions at VDJ junctions were found in patients with type 1 diabetes. cDNA-based reads could over-represent cells with high TCR expression.

Trimming removed 0 bases from V and 2 bases from J; junction bases left unmatched: 5. In germline, CDR1 is SGDLS, CDR2 YYNGEE. The length of the CDR3 is 16 residues. The J gene is TRBJ1-3, the V gene TRBV9, with 7 bases that match TRBD1. The sample was naive CD4+ T cells from blood. The sequence was collected from a woman between 18 and 29 years old in good health. CDR3 region: CASSVVDRAPGNTIYF. The CDR3 nucleotides are TGTGCCAGCAGCGTAGTTGACAGGGCGCCTGGAAACACCATATATTTT.